Listed here are 32 T cell receptor beta chains from one sample, sequenced in a study of CD4 T cells in relation to SARS-CoV-2 and coronaviruses. These receptors have no identified antigens. CD4+ T cells from unexposed donors were obtained before the COVID-19 pandemic (2011-2018). CD4+ T cells were isolated from the cells after around 10 days of culture. Sequenced by immunoSEQ multiplex PCR; TCRdb stores in-frame clones only, minus some. The sample carries roughly 25,000 clones, more than 60% recorded once. Sequences were obtained from CD4+ T cells from PBMCs, cultured in vitro. The receptors shown here come from a human donor in good health.

This sequence joins TRBV18 and TRBJ1-2, with D possibly matching TRBD1 (5 bases). The CDR3 contains 11 residues. The germline gives CDR1 KGHSH, CDR2 LQKENI. V shed 8 bases and J shed 7 bases, with 11 bases lying between them. This CDR3 reads CASPNGGGYTF. The CDR3 bases are TGTGCCAGCCCTAATGGGGGTGGCTACACCTTC. The full variable domain, completed using reference TRBV18 and TRBJ1-2, is NAGVMQNPRHLVRRRGQEARLRCSPMKGHSHVYWYRQLPEEGLKFMVYLQKENIIDESGMPKERFSAEFPKEGPSILRIQQVVRGDSAAYFCASPNGGGYTFGSGTRLTVV.

The rearrangement uses TRBV11-3 and TRBJ2-5; TRBD1 might be the D (6 bases). CDR1 SGHNT and CDR2 YENEEA come from the germline V gene. Trimming removed 1 base from V and 5 bases from J, with 11 bases in between. The CDR3 sequence is 14 residues long. As DNA, the CDR3 is TGTGCCAGCAGCTTAGGCAGGGGATCGGAGACCCAGTACTTC. It encodes CASSLGRGSETQYF.

This clone was counted between two and nine times. The chain links TRBV10-1 to TRBJ2-7; TRBD1 matches 8 bases. CDR1 WNHNN and CDR2 SYGVQD come from the germline V gene (reference sequence). V lost 2 bases to trimming and J lost 0 bases; unmatched junction nucleotides: 3. The CDR3 runs to 15 residues. The CDR3 nucleotides read TGCGCCAGCAGTGAGCAGACAGGGGCCTCCTACGAGCAGTACTTC. Translating gives CASSEQTGASYEQYF.

The rearrangement uses TRBV28 and TRBJ1-2, with a possible D match to TRBD1 (6 bases). Germline-derived CDR1 and CDR2 are MDHEN and SYDVKM. The CDR3 is 13 residues long. V was clipped by 3 bases and J by 8 bases, with 13 bases between them. CDR3 residues: CASSLGGARGYTF. For the CDR3, the DNA is TGTGCCAGCAGTTTGGGGGGGGCTCGCGGCTACACCTTC.

CDR3 region: CASSWVAGNQPQHF. The CDR3 bases are TGTGCCAGCAGTTGGGTAGCCGGGAATCAGCCCCAGCATTTT. J is TRBJ1-5 and V is TRBV6-6; D gene ambiguous. V lost 4 bases and J lost 4, with 11 bases in between. The CDR3 extends over 14 amino acids. Germline V gene data show CDR1 as MNHNY and CDR2 as SVGAGI (reference sequence).

J is TRBJ2-2 and V is TRBV5-1; maybe TRBD2 (5 bases). Germline V gives CDR1 SGHRS, CDR2 YFSETQ. V was cut by 0 bases and J by 4 bases, with 7 bases left in between. CDR3 length: 14 amino acids. The CDR3 DNA reads TGCGCCAGCAGCTTGGCCCGGGGCACCGGGGAGCTGTTTTTT. Its translation is CASSLARGTGELFF.

The chain uses TRBV9 and TRBJ2-7; 9 nucleotides align to TRBD1. CDR3 length equals 14 residues. Germline V lookup: CDR1 SGDLS, CDR2 YYNGEE. With 1 base clipped from V and 3 bases from J, the junction kept 2 bases outside the gene matches. Written as DNA, the CDR3 is TGTGCCAGCAGCGTATTGGACAGGGGCTACGAGCAGTACTTC. Residues: CASSVLDRGYEQYF.

This chain links TRBV14 with TRBJ2-3; possible D gene TRBD1, 6 bases. CDR3 length: 13 amino acids. Germline values: CDR1 SGHDN, CDR2 FVKESK. V lost 2 bases and J lost 13, with 16 bases in between. Written as DNA, the CDR3 is TGTGCCAGCAGCCAAACCTTAGCCGAGGGGGAGTATTTT. It specifies CASSQTLAEGEYF.

The chain recombines TRBV6-5 with TRBJ2-6; TRBD1 aligns across 8 bases. V gave up 10 bases and J gave up 3 bases; unmatched junction bases: 8. CDR3 length equals 15 residues. The germline V gene has CDR1 MNHEY and CDR2 SVGAGI. The CDR3 nucleotides read TGTGCCACCACAGGGGGATCAGTTGGGGCCAACGTCCTGACTTTC. Amino acid sequence: CATTGGSVGANVLTF.

This rearrangement joins TRBV7-2 to TRBJ2-7, with 7 bases fitting TRBD2. V was pared by 4 bases and J by 5 bases, with 11 bases of the junction left unmatched. The CDR3 is 15 amino acids. The germline V gene has CDR1 SGHTA and CDR2 FQGNSA. The CDR3 region has the DNA TGTGCCAGCAGCTGGGGCCTAGCGGATTTCGACGAGCAGTACTTC. This sequence encodes CASSWGLADFDEQYF.

This chain joins TRBV6-5 and TRBJ1-3; possible D gene TRBD1, 5 bases. Germline V gene lookup returns CDR1 MNHEY and CDR2 SVGAGI. The ends were cut back, 1 base at V and 6 bases at J, with 13 bases in the middle. The CDR3 covers 15 residues. The CDR3 sequence: CASSYFLGGKNTIYF. The DNA for the CDR3 is TGTGCCAGCAGTTACTTTCTGGGGGGAAAAAACACCATATATTTT.

This clone was found once. This sequence joins TRBV4-3 and TRBJ1-4; D possibly corresponds to TRBD1 (6 bases). Looked up from germline, CDR1 is LGHNA and CDR2 is YSLEER. The CDR3 consists of 14 residues. V gave up 2 bases and J gave up 8 bases, with 12 bases separating them. This CDR3 reads CASSQSQGHEKLFF. Written as DNA, the CDR3 is TGCGCCAGCAGCCAAAGTCAGGGGCACGAAAAACTGTTTTTT.

This sequence joins TRBV4-3 and TRBJ2-1; D unclear. Trimming removed 2 bases at V and 6 bases at J, with 8 bases between. The CDR3 has 13 residues. Germline CDR1 LGHNA, CDR2 YSLEER. CDR3 loop: CASSQSIPNEQFF. DNA of the CDR3: TGCGCCAGCAGCCAAAGTATACCCAATGAGCAGTTCTTC.

The rearrangement uses TRBV6-2 or TRBV6-3 and TRBJ1-1; D is perhaps TRBD1 (5 bases). The germline V gene has CDR1 MNHEY and CDR2 SVGEGT. Trimming removed 2 bases at V and 7 bases at J, with 20 bases between. The CDR3 sequence is 16 residues long. The CDR3 coding sequence is TGTGCCAGCAGTTACCCTAGCCGAAGGACAAGCATTGAAGCTTTCTTT. Encoded protein: CASSYPSRRTSIEAFF.

The J gene is TRBJ1-1, the V gene TRBV12-3 or TRBV12-4, with D perhaps TRBD1 (5 bases). Trimming stripped 7 bases from V and 12 bases from J, with 18 bases between. The CDR3 extends over 12 amino acids. The CDR3 nucleotides are TGTGCCAGCACCCTGGCAGGGAGGTATCCTTTCTTT. It is translated as CASTLAGRYPFF.

The J gene is TRBJ2-6, the V gene TRBV3-1 (or the pseudogene TRBV3-2); perhaps TRBD1 as D (6 bases). This CDR3 is built from 16 residues. The germline V and J ends were trimmed by 2 bases and 0 bases, with 8 bases remaining between them. Germline lookup yields CDR1 LGHDT and CDR2 YNNKEL (reference sequence). The chain's CDR3 is CASSQPQGSGANVLTF. The CDR3 nucleotides are TGTGCCAGCAGCCAACCACAGGGCTCTGGGGCCAACGTCCTGACTTTC.

This clone came up a few times. The CDR3 bases are TGTGCCAGCAGCCAAGGCCTCTCTTCACCCCTCCACTTT. It specifies CASSQGLSSPLHF. The chain uses TRBV14 and TRBJ1-6; unclear D gene. In germline, CDR1 is SGHDN, CDR2 FVKESK. V was clipped by 1 base and J by 9 bases, with 7 bases between them. The CDR3 extends over 13 amino acids.

The chain is built from TRBV7-8 and TRBJ2-3, with TRBD1 matching over 9 bases. The CDR3 runs to 16 residues. V lost 8 bases and J lost 6; bases outside the gene matches: 15. Germline CDR1 is SGHVS and CDR2 is FQNEAQ. CDR3 sequence (DNA): TGTGCCAGCCGTCGGAGGGACAGGGTGACATTGGATACGCAGTATTTT. Amino acids: CASRRRDRVTLDTQYF.

V usage is TRBV12-3 or TRBV12-4 and J usage is TRBJ1-1; no clear D. The V end was cut by 5 bases, the J end by 4 bases, with 11 bases between. The CDR3 consists of 13 residues. The CDR3 DNA reads TGTGCCAGCAGTCCCAACCGAATCACTGAAGCTTTCTTT. Its protein product is CASSPNRITEAFF.

The CDR3 DNA reads TGTGCCAGCAGCATACTAGCGGGAGGTGCCTCCTACAATGAGCAGTTCTTC. Protein: CASSILAGGASYNEQFF. The J gene is TRBJ2-1, the V gene TRBV7-9, with 12 bases matching TRBD2. V shed 5 bases and J 0 bases; nucleotides not matched to a gene: 5. This CDR3 region has 17 residues. Germline values: CDR1 SEHNR, CDR2 FQNEAQ (reference sequence).

Only a few counts were recorded for this clone. The chain combines TRBV7-2 with TRBJ1-4; D uncertain. CDR3 length: 16 amino acids. Trimming removed 1 base from V and 5 bases from J, with 14 bases in between. Germline assignment: CDR1 SGHTA and CDR2 FQGNSA. CDR3 sequence reads: CASSLERSRTNEKLFF. Written as DNA, the CDR3 is TGTGCCAGCAGCTTAGAGAGGTCCAGGACCAATGAAAAACTGTTTTTT.

The V and J genes are TRBV10-3 and TRBJ2-7, with 8 nucleotides matching TRBD1. From germline, CDR1 is ENHRY and CDR2 SYGVKD. This CDR3 has 14 amino acids. After removal of 4 bases from V and 4 bases from J, the junction contained 6 bases not matched to a gene. The CDR3 sequence is CAISVQGDMYEQYF. For the CDR3, the DNA is TGTGCCATCAGTGTACAGGGGGATATGTACGAGCAGTACTTC.

This chain joins TRBV3-1 (or the pseudogene TRBV3-2) and TRBJ2-5, with D maybe TRBD1 (5 bases). CDR1 and CDR2 from the germline V gene are LGHDT and YNNKEL (reference sequence). The V and J ends lost 1 base and 0 bases respectively, with 12 bases between them. The CDR3 has 16 amino acids. This chain's CDR3 is CASSQGMTDNQETQYF. CDR3 in DNA: TGTGCCAGCAGCCAAGGAATGACAGATAACCAAGAGACCCAGTACTTC.

The J gene is TRBJ2-6, the V gene TRBV12-5; TRBD1 is a possible D gene (5 bases). CDR3 size: 17 residues. The V gene lost 5 bases and the J gene lost 2 bases, with 16 bases spanning the gap. The germline CDR1 and CDR2 sequences are LGHNT and FRNRAP. CDR3 protein: CASGRPQGSTGANVLTF. The CDR3 nucleotides are TGTGCTAGTGGTAGACCGCAGGGATCTACTGGGGCCAACGTCCTGACTTTC.

J is TRBJ2-3 and V is TRBV4-3; D is undetermined. The germline CDR1 and CDR2 sequences are LGHNA and YSLEER. CDR3 size: 15 residues. The V gene lost 2 bases and the J gene lost 2 bases, with 11 bases spanning the gap. The CDR3 sequence is CASSQSHAATDTQYF. The CDR3 nucleotides read TGCGCCAGCAGCCAATCCCATGCCGCCACAGATACGCAGTATTTT.

The rearrangement uses TRBV10-3 and TRBJ2-7; weak D call: TRBD2 (6 bases). Germline V gives CDR1 ENHRY, CDR2 SYGVKD. Trimming shortened V by 6 bases and J by 6 bases, and 18 bases separated the two germline ends. The CDR3 totals 14 residues. CDR3 amino acids: CAIRTLAAFSEQYF. The CDR3 nucleotides are TGTGCCATCAGGACACTAGCCGCGTTCTCCGAGCAGTACTTC.

This clone was detected only a few times. The genes are TRBV11-2 and TRBJ2-7; D might be TRBD1 or TRBD2, each matching 6 bases. CDR3 length: 15 residues. Per germline, CDR1 SGHAT and CDR2 FQNNGV. Trimming stripped 7 bases from V and 0 bases from J, with 16 bases between. Here the CDR3 reads CASTRGGVSSYEQYF. Written as DNA, the CDR3 is TGTGCCAGCACCAGGGGCGGGGTTAGCTCCTACGAGCAGTACTTC. The variable domain in full, with the rest retrieved from reference TRBV11-2 and TRBJ2-7, is EAGVAQSPRYKIIEKRQSVAFWCNPISGHATLYWYQQILGQGPKLLIQFQNNGVVDDSQLPKDRFSAERLKGVDSTLKIQPAKLEDSAVYLCASTRGGVSSYEQYFGPGTRLTVT.

This chain links TRBV4-1 with TRBJ2-5; tentative D call: TRBD2 (6 bases). CDR3 length: 16 residues. V gave up 3 bases and J gave up 2 bases, with 16 bases separating them. CDR1 MGHRA and CDR2 YSYEKL come from the germline V gene. CDR3 DNA sequence: TGCGCCAGCAGCCAGCTTGCCTTGGGAGGACAAGAGACCCAGTACTTC. Encoded protein: CASSQLALGGQETQYF.

V gene TRBV6-2 or TRBV6-3 combines with J gene TRBJ1-5; 8 positions match TRBD1. Trimming at V came to 4 bases and at J to 5 bases, leaving 4 bases not matched to a gene. Germline V gives CDR1 MNHEY, CDR2 SVGEGT. The CDR3 covers 14 residues. Here the CDR3 DNA reads TGTGCCAGCAGTTTGGACAGGGATGATCAGCCCCAGCATTTT. Its protein product is CASSLDRDDQPQHF.

In this sample, this clone turned up once. V is TRBV6-5 and J is TRBJ2-3; D ambiguous. V was pared by 1 base and J by 0 bases, with 5 bases between. Germline V gene sequence: CDR1 MNHEY, CDR2 SVGAGI. This CDR3 spans 14 amino acids. In DNA, the CDR3 is TGTGCCAGCAGTTACTATCGGAGCACAGATACGCAGTATTTT. The encoded protein is CASSYYRSTDTQYF.

The count of this clone is one. V is TRBV5-1 and J is TRBJ2-7; 10 bases line up with TRBD1. CDR1 is SGHRS, CDR2 YFSETQ, per germline. This CDR3 has 14 residues. The J segment lost 6 bases and the V segment lost 0 bases, leaving 3 bases of the junction unmatched. CDR3 nucleotide sequence: TGCGCCAGCAGCTTGGCGGGACAGGGGCGCGAGCAGTACTTC. It yields the protein CASSLAGQGREQYF.

This rearrangement joins TRBV9 to TRBJ2-7, with 8 nucleotides matching TRBD2. V lost 3 bases, J lost 3 bases, and 8 bases stayed unmatched. Germline V gene data show CDR1 as SGDLS and CDR2 as YYNGEE. The CDR3 is 15 amino acids. The CDR3 reads CASSAPGLGGYEQYF. Here the CDR3 DNA reads TGTGCCAGCAGCGCCCCGGGACTAGGGGGCTACGAGCAGTACTTC.